The clone carrying this TCR beta chain has just a few counts. Its specificity is not known. The CDR3 sequence is 15 residues long. V lost 4 bases and J lost 7; bases outside the gene matches: 5. Germline CDR1 reads LNHDA; CDR2 reads SQIVND (reference sequence). The entry originates in a study of siplizumab effects on memory and regulatory T cells. General study points: Proliferating siplizumab-cultured Tregs lacked confirmed suppressive function. The majority of clones, roughly 75-97% of proliferating CD4+ or CD8+ clones, lacked an assignable naive or memory phenotype.

It was approximately 9.6 x 10^4 TCR templates that were assayed per sample. Profiling relied on immunoSEQ multiplex PCR, and the TCRdb table lists in-frame clones only, not all of them. This sample yields around 100,000 clones, of which 80% to 95% are seen a single time; 0.14% to 0.15% belongs to the top ten. The chain links TRBV19 to TRBJ1-6, with 9 bases lining up with TRBD1. Source material: CD4+ T cells sorted from blood. This TCR was sampled from a human donor in good health. The CDR3 region is CASSRTGDGNSPLHF. In DNA, the CDR3 is TGTGCCAGTAGTAGGACAGGGGACGGGAATTCACCCCTCCACTTT.